This TCR beta chain was found in a study of T cells in Graves' hyperthyroidism and ophthalmopathy. This clonotype was seen ten or more times. What it binds is unknown. Unmatched junction bases numbered 9, after V lost 5 bases and J lost 2 bases. The CDR3 spans 17 residues. Ophthalmopathy cases met thresholds of Clinical Activity Score at least 3, NOSPECS grade at least 4 and duration under 3 months. Criteria for exclusion of patients were uncontrolled infection, other autoimmune disease, pregnancy or lactation. The study based diagnoses on clinical symptoms, serum thyroxine and TRAb, thyroid ultrasound and orbital computed tomography. Whole-study results and caveats: The blood repertoire included most of the expanded thyroid clonotypes above 0.001.

Amplified TCR beta CDR3 regions derived from RNA transcripts. HTBI primers were employed in a first-round RT-PCR of the TCR CDR3. TCRdb re-analysed the multiplex PCR reads in MiXCR, keeping a single row per CDR3 protein. The sample holds about 640,000 distinct CDR3 sequences, roughly 14% seen once. The specimen was blood. The genes are TRBV12-3 or TRBV12-4 and TRBJ1-5, with 10 positions matching TRBD1. The receptor comes from a woman aged 50 to 60 with Graves' ophthalmopathy. The CDR3 is CASSPDRGRRGNQPQHF. The CDR3 region has the DNA TGTGCCAGCAGTCCAGACAGGGGGCGACGGGGCAATCAGCCCCAGCATTTT.